What follows are 14 T cell receptor beta chains derived from one specimen sequenced in a study of blood T cell repertoires in COVID-19. Profiled with immunoSEQ multiplex PCR; TCRdb holds only in-frame clones, not every one. Among roughly 99,000 clones, 81% were seen once, and the ten largest hold approximately 11%. Sequencing was performed on peripheral blood. The receptors here all came from a woman aged 80 or over with acute or convalescent COVID-19.

CDR3 region: CASSFGQYQPQHF. Written as DNA, the CDR3 is TGTGCCAGTAGCTTTGGACAGTATCAGCCCCAGCATTTT. The rearrangement joins TRBV19 to TRBJ1-5, with D possibly TRBD1 on 6 matching bases. CDR3 size: 13 residues. CDR1 LNHDA and CDR2 SQIVND come from the germline V gene (reference sequence). V dropped 6 bases and J dropped 5 bases, with 11 bases sitting between them.

V usage is TRBV9 and J usage is TRBJ1-1, with TRBD1 identical over 8 bases. CDR3 length equals 12 residues. The germline V gene encodes CDR1 SGDLS and CDR2 YYNGEE. V lost 4 bases and J lost 8; bases outside the gene matches: 4. CDR3 sequence: CASSSWTGEAFF. CDR3 DNA sequence: TGTGCCAGCAGCTCCTGGACAGGGGAAGCTTTCTTT.

This clone was observed once. The chain carries TRBV25-1 and TRBJ2-3; 11 nucleotides line up with TRBD2. Germline loops: CDR1 MGHDK, CDR2 SYGVNS. V was pared by 3 bases and J by 3 bases, with 2 bases of the junction left unmatched. The CDR3 extends over 15 amino acids. The CDR3: CASSDPSGGTDTQYF. DNA of the CDR3: TGTGCCAGCAGTGACCCTAGCGGGGGGACAGATACGCAGTATTTT. Full variable domain (missing parts from reference TRBV25-1 and TRBJ2-3): EADIYQTPRYLVIGTGKKITLECSQTMGHDKMYWYQQDPGMELHLIHYSYGVNSTEKGDLSSESTVSRIRTEHFPLTLESARPSHTSQYLCASSDPSGGTDTQYFGPGTRLTVL.

The chain carries TRBV27 and TRBJ2-7; D may be TRBD2 (5 bases). Germline lookup yields CDR1 MNHEY and CDR2 SMNVEV (reference sequence). The CDR3 spans 14 residues. Trimming took 2 bases from V and 3 from J, leaving 11 bases between them. DNA for the CDR3: TGTGCCAGCAGTTTAAAGAGGGTGGGCTACGAGCAGTACTTC. Translated: CASSLKRVGYEQYF.

Written as DNA, the CDR3 is TGTGCCACCAGTGACCCCGTCCGCTCTGGAAACACCATATATTTT. Amino acid sequence: CATSDPVRSGNTIYF. The rearrangement uses TRBV24-1 and TRBJ1-3; D not certain. V dropped 4 bases and J dropped 0 bases, with 9 bases sitting between them. The CDR3 extends over 15 amino acids. Germline V gene data show CDR1 as KGHDR and CDR2 as SFDVKD.

There are a few counts of this clone. The chain uses TRBV24-1 and TRBJ1-3, with TRBD1 identical over 7 bases. J lost 6 bases, V lost 2 bases, and 3 bases had no gene match. The CDR3 has 14 residues. The V gene's germline CDR1 is KGHDR and CDR2 SFDVKD. This CDR3 is CATSDSGQLNTIYF. The CDR3 nucleotides read TGTGCCACCAGTGATTCGGGACAGTTAAACACCATATATTTT.

The chain is built from TRBV7-2 and TRBJ2-5; 10 bases match TRBD1. Germline CDR1 and CDR2: SGHTA and FQGNSA. J lost 5 bases, V lost 5 bases, and 14 bases had no gene match. The CDR3 is 17 residues long. CDR3 sequence (DNA): TGTGCCAGCAGCCAACCCCGCCCGGGACAGGGGAGGGAGACCCAGTACTTC. Protein product: CASSQPRPGQGRETQYF.

V usage is TRBV10-3 and J usage is TRBJ1-6; tentatively, D is TRBD1 (5 bases). Germline CDR1 ENHRY, CDR2 SYGVKD. The CDR3 contains 17 residues. V lost 0 bases and J lost 2, with 11 bases in between. CDR3 in amino acids: CAISESNRNPYNSPLHF. CDR3 in DNA: TGTGCCATCAGTGAGTCGAACAGGAATCCCTATAATTCACCCCTCCACTTT.

This clone was found once. The chain combines TRBV15 with TRBJ2-7; D is possibly TRBD2 (6 bases). This CDR3 has 12 residues. Germline V CDR1 and CDR2: LNHNV, YYDKDF (reference sequence). CDR3 sequence: CATSGENGGRDV. The CDR3 DNA follows: TGTGCCACCAGCGGAGAGAACGGGGGTAGGGACGTC.

This clone has only a few counts. V and J are TRBV29-1 and TRBJ1-2; possibly TRBD1 for D (5 bases). V was trimmed by 3 bases and J by 7 bases, leaving 12 bases between them. This CDR3 has 12 residues. The germline V gene encodes CDR1 SQVTM and CDR2 ANQGSEA. The CDR3 sequence: CSVELQGGGYTF. In DNA, the CDR3 is TGCAGCGTTGAGCTCCAGGGCGGTGGCTACACCTTC.

This clone appeared a few times. Here the CDR3 DNA reads TGTGCCAGCAGTCCCACAGGAGTCTCTGGAAACACCATATATTTT. Translating gives CASSPTGVSGNTIYF. The chain links TRBV6-5 to TRBJ1-3, with a tentative D call TRBD1 (5 bases). The V gene lost 5 bases and the J gene lost 0 bases, with 11 bases spanning the gap. The germline V gene encodes CDR1 MNHEY and CDR2 SVGAGI. The CDR3 has 15 amino acids.

The rearrangement links TRBV6-5 to TRBJ2-2, with 8 bases identical to TRBD1. J lost 0 bases, V lost 7 bases, and 4 bases had no gene match. The CDR3 spans 15 residues. Per germline, CDR1 MNHEY and CDR2 SVGAGI. CDR3 sequence reads: CASTLGQANTGELFF. The CDR3 nucleotides read TGTGCCAGCACCCTGGGACAGGCGAACACCGGGGAGCTGTTTTTT.

This chain connects TRBV24-1 to TRBJ1-1, with 7 bases that match TRBD1. Trimming cost V 4 bases and J 2 bases; bases outside gene matches: 6. In germline, CDR1 is KGHDR, CDR2 SFDVKD. The CDR3 is 15 residues long. CDR3 in amino acids: CATSDSGGSNTEAFF. As DNA, the CDR3 is TGTGCCACCAGTGACTCAGGGGGGTCAAACACTGAAGCTTTCTTT.

This rearrangement joins TRBV5-1 to TRBJ2-3, with D unresolved. CDR1 is SGHRS and CDR2 is YFSETQ in the germline V gene. The CDR3 extends over 15 amino acids. V lost 0 bases to trimming and J lost 0 bases, with 8 bases between them. The CDR3 sequence: CASSLEITSTDTQYF. The CDR3 bases are TGCGCCAGCAGCTTGGAGATTACTAGCACAGATACGCAGTATTTT.